This TCR beta chain originates from a study of regulatory T cells in long-lasting Graves disease. A word on this clonotype: A much larger clone differs by one base, so this may be a read error.

The authors built TCR beta libraries using iRepertoire HTBI primers and Arm-PCR of CDR3 regions. TCRdb independently ran MiXCR on the multiplex PCR reads; one entry per CDR3 protein. Here the sample spans around 480,000 distinct CDR3 sequences, approximately 16% being singletons. In germline, CDR1 is MDHEN, CDR2 SYDVKM. The ends were cut back, 11 bases at V and 10 bases at J, with 15 bases in the middle. The CDR3 contains 11 residues. As for time point: newly diagnosed GD, antithyroid drugs for less than 3 months. TCR sequences were obtained from RNA taken from PBMCs. This same sample was also part of a study on T cells in Graves' hyperthyroidism and ophthalmopathy. According to that study: The diagnoses drew upon clinical symptoms, serum thyroxine and TRAb, thyroid ultrasound and orbital computed tomography. Most thyroid clonotypes with frequency above 0.001 were detected in blood. A model using 13 V-J features told ophthalmopathy apart from stable hyperthyroidism.

Here the sequenced sample was peripheral blood mononuclear cells (PBMCs), taken at new diagnosis, from a patient treated with antithyroid drugs. This sequence originates from a woman in her forties or fifties with Graves disease. V is TRBV28 and J is TRBJ2-1; D gene uncertain. The CDR3 nucleotides read TGTGCCGCGTCAGGTTACTACGAGCAGTTCTTC. Protein product: CAASGYYEQFF.